These 14 T cell receptor beta chains came from one sample sequenced in a study of cytomegalovirus exposure and HLA in healthy donors. In the PCR, 60 Vbeta and 13 Jbeta primers were used. Assay: immunoSEQ multiplex PCR; the TCRdb copy retains only in-frame clones and omits some. The sample carries about 220,000 clones, 76% recorded once. The material sequenced was PBMCs. These receptors were obtained from a man younger than 35 in good health and CMV-seronegative.

The rearrangement joins TRBV29-1 to TRBJ2-7, with D possibly being TRBD1 (5 bases). Deletions cut 4 bases from V and 2 bases from J, with 30 bases between. The CDR3 extends over 19 amino acids. Germline CDR1 SQVTM, CDR2 ANQGSEA. The chain's CDR3 is CSVVKTRTQTENTPYEQYF. The DNA for the CDR3 is TGCAGCGTTGTCAAGACCCGAACCCAGACAGAAAATACCCCCTACGAGCAGTACTTC.

This chain joins TRBV5-1 and TRBJ2-7, with 8 bases that match TRBD1. Per the germline V gene, CDR1 is SGHRS and CDR2 is YFSETQ. The CDR3 is 15 residues long. The ends lost 5 bases at V and 2 bases at J; junction bases unmatched: 9. The CDR3: CASRIGTGGTYEQYF. CDR3 DNA sequence: TGCGCCAGCAGAATAGGGACAGGAGGGACCTACGAGCAGTACTTC.

This chain joins TRBV30 and TRBJ2-1, with D perhaps matching TRBD2 (6 bases). The CDR3 covers 12 residues. Germline V gene lookup returns CDR1 GTSNPN and CDR2 SVGIG (reference sequence). V gave up 5 bases and J gave up 9 bases, with 14 bases separating them. CDR3 region: CAWGLGRGEQFF. Written as DNA, the CDR3 is TGTGCCTGGGGACTCGGGAGAGGTGAGCAGTTCTTC.

The chain recombines TRBV5-1 with TRBJ1-1; the D is unclear. CDR1 is SGHRS, CDR2 YFSETQ, per germline. Between the trimmed V and J ends, which lost 0 bases and 1 base, there was a span of 7 bases. The CDR3 length is 14 residues. CDR3 region: CASSLGAANTEAFF. Written as DNA, the CDR3 is TGCGCCAGCAGCTTGGGAGCGGCGAACACTGAAGCTTTCTTT.

The chain has TRBV15 and TRBJ2-2; TRBD1 might be the D (6 bases). Per germline, CDR1 LNHNV and CDR2 YYDKDF (reference sequence). The CDR3 spans 16 residues. Trimming shortened V by 0 bases and J by 1 base, and 9 bases separated the two germline ends. The CDR3 DNA is TGTGCCACCAGCAGAGAGGGGGCTCTGAACACCGGGGAGCTGTTTTTT. Translated, it gives CATSREGALNTGELFF.

Points on this clone: This CDR3 is also generated by other DNA sequences in the sample. The chain carries TRBV19 and TRBJ1-5; D may be TRBD1 (6 bases). Germline-derived CDR1 and CDR2 are LNHDA and SQIVND (reference sequence). V lost 9 bases and J lost 1, with 22 bases in between. CDR3 length equals 17 residues. The CDR3 sequence is CASELSDRRISNQPQHF. The CDR3, as DNA: TGTGCCAGCGAACTCTCTGACAGGAGAATAAGCAATCAGCCCCAGCATTTT.

The chain is built from TRBV6-5 and TRBJ1-5, with unresolved D. Per germline, CDR1 MNHEY and CDR2 SVGAGI. V was trimmed by 4 bases and J by 0 bases, leaving 10 bases between them. The CDR3 has 15 residues. CDR3 nucleotide sequence: TGTGCCAGCAGTTTTACCGGGGATAGCAATCAGCCCCAGCATTTT. Translated, it gives CASSFTGDSNQPQHF.

Concerning this clone itself: The junction and the germline gene differ at one end; a read error may be behind it. The sample contains more than one DNA sequence encoding this CDR3. The genes are TRBV15 and TRBJ1-5; D is unresolved. Looked up from germline, CDR1 is LNHNV and CDR2 is YYDKDF (reference sequence). This CDR3 region has 17 residues. The CDR3 is CATSTPGGVFSNQPQHF. The CDR3 DNA sequence: TGTGCCACTAGCACCCCCGGAGGCGTTTTTAGCAATCAGCCCCAGCATTTT.

This clone was seen more than once but under ten times. CDR3 loop: CASSSLRGMNTEAFF. The CDR3, as DNA: TGTGCCAGCAGTTCTTTGAGGGGGATGAACACTGAAGCTTTCTTT. V and J are TRBV11-1 and TRBJ1-1; tentative D call: TRBD1 (6 bases). The CDR3 is made up of 15 amino acids. Germline CDR1 reads SGHAT; CDR2 reads FQDESV (reference sequence). Trimming pared 6 bases from V and 0 bases from J, leaving 14 bases between.

The rearrangement joins TRBV28 to TRBJ2-7; 9 nucleotides align to TRBD2. The CDR3 is 15 amino acids. Trimming at V came to 3 bases and at J to 3 bases, leaving 6 bases not matched to a gene. Germline CDR1 MDHEN, CDR2 SYDVKM. CDR3 DNA: TGTGCCAGCAGTTTGGCGGGAGGGCCTAGCTACGAGCAGTACTTC. This gives the protein CASSLAGGPSYEQYF. The full variable domain, with the rest looked up from reference TRBV28 and TRBJ2-7, is DVKVTQSSRYLVKRTGEKVFLECVQDMDHENMFWYRQDPGLGLRLIYFSYDVKMKEKGDIPEGYSVSREKKERFSLILESASTNQTSMYLCASSLAGGPSYEQYFGPGTRLTVT.

The gene calls are TRBV30 and TRBJ2-7; tentative D call: TRBD2 (5 bases). This CDR3 has 13 amino acids. Trimming pared 4 bases from V and 0 bases from J, leaving 10 bases between. Germline V gene sequence: CDR1 GTSNPN, CDR2 SVGIG (reference sequence). The CDR3, as DNA: TGTGCCTGGATTGGAACTAGCTCCTACGAGCAGTACTTC. Amino acid sequence: CAWIGTSSYEQYF. Full variable domain (remainder filled in from reference TRBV30 and TRBJ2-7): SQTIHQWPATLVQPVGSPLSLECTVEGTSNPNLYWYRQAAGRGLQLLFYSVGIGQISSEVPQNLSASRPQDRQFILSSKKLLLSDSGFYLCAWIGTSSYEQYFGPGTRLTVT.

This clone was recorded a few times. This chain connects TRBV6-4 to TRBJ2-1; 8 positions match TRBD2. Per germline, CDR1 MRHNA and CDR2 SNTAGT. The CDR3 extends over 15 amino acids. V dropped 6 bases and J dropped 0; count of bases not matched to a gene: 4. DNA for the CDR3: TGTGCCAGCAGGGAGCGGGGGTACTCCTACAATGAGCAGTTCTTC. As protein: CASRERGYSYNEQFF.

The CDR3 region is CASSLNGRGPGELFF. For the CDR3, the DNA is TGCGCCAGCAGCTTAAACGGGAGGGGCCCCGGGGAGCTGTTTTTT. V gene TRBV5-1 combines with J gene TRBJ2-2; 8 nucleotides align to TRBD2. Per germline, CDR1 SGHRS and CDR2 YFSETQ. The CDR3 loop spans 15 amino acids. Trimming cost V 2 bases and J 6 bases; bases outside gene matches: 6.

The chain employs TRBV6-5 and TRBJ2-5; tentatively, D is TRBD2 (5 bases). Trimming left V 5 bases short and J 1 base short, with 11 bases between. Germline V gene sequence: CDR1 MNHEY, CDR2 SVGAGI. The CDR3 runs to 14 residues. The DNA for the CDR3 is TGTGCCAGCAGTGAAGGCAGCGGCCAAGAGACCCAGTACTTC. Amino acids: CASSEGSGQETQYF.